This T cell receptor beta chain was profiled in a study of blood T cell repertoires in COVID-19. Study-wide background: COVID-19 samples from acute and convalescent phases originated in the United States, Italy and Spain. The analysed material was cDNA or gDNA that came from T cells, B-cell-depleted T cells, or PBMCs.

This clone was counted a single time. The assay was immunoSEQ multiplex PCR, and TCRdb's table has in-frame clones only and misses some. The data show a few hundred thousand clones, about 81% seen once. CDR1 and CDR2 from the germline V gene are SGHTA and FQGTGA. The CDR3 sequence is 12 residues long. V lost 0 bases to trimming and J lost 8 bases, with 5 bases between them. Categorization into cohorts depended on clinical history that participants reported. Two negative PCRs, clearance, or symptom resolution were required of recovered Cohort 3 donors. V is TRBV7-3 and J is TRBJ2-1; D ambiguous. The sequence was obtained from a man aged 35-49 years who had recovered from COVID-19. Sequencing was done on a sample of PBMCs or T cells enriched from blood (not recorded which). The CDR3: CASSLTIDEQFF. The CDR3 nucleotides read TGTGCCAGCAGCTTAACAATCGATGAGCAGTTCTTC.